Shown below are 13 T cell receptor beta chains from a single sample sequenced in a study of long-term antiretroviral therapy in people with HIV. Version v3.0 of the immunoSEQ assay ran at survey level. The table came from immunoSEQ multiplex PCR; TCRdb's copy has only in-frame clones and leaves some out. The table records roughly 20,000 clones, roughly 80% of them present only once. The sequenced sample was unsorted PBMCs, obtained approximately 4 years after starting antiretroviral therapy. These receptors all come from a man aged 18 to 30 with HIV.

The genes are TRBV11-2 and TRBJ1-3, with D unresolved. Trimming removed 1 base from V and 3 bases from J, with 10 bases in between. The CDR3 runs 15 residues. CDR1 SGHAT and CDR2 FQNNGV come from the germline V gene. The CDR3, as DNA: TGTGCCAGCAGCTTAGTACAGAGTCGTGGAAACACCATATATTTT. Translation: CASSLVQSRGNTIYF.

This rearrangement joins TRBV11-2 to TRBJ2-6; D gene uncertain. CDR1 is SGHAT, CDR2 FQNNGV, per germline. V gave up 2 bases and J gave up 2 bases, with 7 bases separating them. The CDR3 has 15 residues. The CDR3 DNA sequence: TGTGCCAGCAGCTTATTTGGAACTGGGGCCAACGTCCTGACTTTC. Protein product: CASSLFGTGANVLTF.

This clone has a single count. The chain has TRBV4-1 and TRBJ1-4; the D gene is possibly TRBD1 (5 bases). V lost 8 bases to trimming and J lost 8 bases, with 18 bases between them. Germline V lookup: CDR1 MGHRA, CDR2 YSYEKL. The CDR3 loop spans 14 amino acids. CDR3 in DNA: TGCGCCAGCCACCCCGACAGCACCTTAGAAAAACTGTTTTTT. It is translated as CASHPDSTLEKLFF.

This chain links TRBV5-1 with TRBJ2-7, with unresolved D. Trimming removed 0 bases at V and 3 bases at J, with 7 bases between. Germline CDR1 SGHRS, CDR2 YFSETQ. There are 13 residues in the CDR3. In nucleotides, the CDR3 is TGCGCCAGCAGCTTGGGCGGCAACTACGAGCAGTACTTC. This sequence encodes CASSLGGNYEQYF.

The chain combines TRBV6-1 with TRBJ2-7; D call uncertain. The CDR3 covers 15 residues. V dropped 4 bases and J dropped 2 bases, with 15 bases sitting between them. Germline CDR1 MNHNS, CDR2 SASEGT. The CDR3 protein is CASSGEGSVAYEQYF. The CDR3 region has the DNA TGTGCCAGCAGTGGTGAAGGAAGCGTAGCCTACGAGCAGTACTTC.

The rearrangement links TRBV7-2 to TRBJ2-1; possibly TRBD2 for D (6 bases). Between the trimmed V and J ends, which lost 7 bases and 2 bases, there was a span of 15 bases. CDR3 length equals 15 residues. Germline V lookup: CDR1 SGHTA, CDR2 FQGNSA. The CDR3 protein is CASKRRLVPYNEQFF. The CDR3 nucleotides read TGTGCCAGCAAACGGAGACTAGTCCCCTACAATGAGCAGTTCTTC.

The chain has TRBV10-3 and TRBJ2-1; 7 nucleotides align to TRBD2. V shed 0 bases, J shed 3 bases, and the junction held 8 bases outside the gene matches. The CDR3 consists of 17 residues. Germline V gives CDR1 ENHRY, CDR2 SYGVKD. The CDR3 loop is CAISESRASGDYNEQFF. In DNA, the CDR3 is TGTGCCATCAGTGAGTCGAGGGCTAGCGGTGACTACAATGAGCAGTTCTTC.

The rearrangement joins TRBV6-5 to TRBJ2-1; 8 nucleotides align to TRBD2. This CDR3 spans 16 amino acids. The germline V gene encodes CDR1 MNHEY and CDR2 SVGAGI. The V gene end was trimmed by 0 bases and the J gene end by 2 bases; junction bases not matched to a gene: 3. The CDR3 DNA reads TGTGCCAGCAGTTACTCAGCGGGGGAGGCCTACAATGAGCAGTTCTTC. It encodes CASSYSAGEAYNEQFF.

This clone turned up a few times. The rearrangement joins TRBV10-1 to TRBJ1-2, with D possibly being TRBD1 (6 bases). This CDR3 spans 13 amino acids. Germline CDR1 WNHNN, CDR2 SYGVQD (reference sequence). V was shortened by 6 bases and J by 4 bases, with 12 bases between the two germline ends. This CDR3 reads CASSRDRFYGYTF. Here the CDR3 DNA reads TGCGCCAGCAGCCGCGACAGGTTCTATGGCTACACCTTC.

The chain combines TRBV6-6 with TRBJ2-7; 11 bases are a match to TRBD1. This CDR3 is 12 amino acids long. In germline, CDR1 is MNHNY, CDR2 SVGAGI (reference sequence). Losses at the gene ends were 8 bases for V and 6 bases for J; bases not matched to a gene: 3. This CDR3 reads CASGGTGGEQYV. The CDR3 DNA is TGTGCCAGCGGAGGGACAGGGGGCGAGCAGTACGTC.

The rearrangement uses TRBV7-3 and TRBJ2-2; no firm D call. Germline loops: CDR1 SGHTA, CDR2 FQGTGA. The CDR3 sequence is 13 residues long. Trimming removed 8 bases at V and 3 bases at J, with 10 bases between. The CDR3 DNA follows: TGTGCCAGCGGTCCTGGGTACACCGGGGAGCTGTTTTTT. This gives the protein CASGPGYTGELFF.

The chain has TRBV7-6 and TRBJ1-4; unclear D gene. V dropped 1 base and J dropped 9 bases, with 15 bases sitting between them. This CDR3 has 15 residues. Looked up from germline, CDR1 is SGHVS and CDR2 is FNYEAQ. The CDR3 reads CASSLDFVASQKLFF. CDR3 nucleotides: TGTGCCAGCAGCTTAGATTTCGTCGCCAGCCAAAAACTGTTTTTT.

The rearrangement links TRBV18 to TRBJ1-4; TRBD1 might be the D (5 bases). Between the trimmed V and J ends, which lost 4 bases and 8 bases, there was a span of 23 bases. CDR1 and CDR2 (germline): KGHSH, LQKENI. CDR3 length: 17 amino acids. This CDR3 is CASSQNRLRDGREKLFF. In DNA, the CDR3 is TGTGCCAGCTCACAAAACCGTTTAAGGGACGGGCGGGAAAAACTGTTTTTT.